This T cell receptor (beta chain) is drawn from a study of molecular identifiers for immune sequencing clone quantification. As to this clonotype: It may be a read error: a sequence one base away is much more abundant.

Via MiXCR, TCRdb re-called the PCR reads, giving one row per CDR3 protein. The sample carries about 630,000 distinct CDR3 sequences, about 25% recorded once. V was clipped by 3 bases and J by 3 bases, with 9 bases between them. The germline V gene encodes CDR1 LGHNA and CDR2 YSLEER. CDR3 length: 13 amino acids. Naive CD8 T cells were sorted, and the gate applied was CD8+CD4-CCR7+CD45RA+. This chain joins TRBV4-3 and TRBJ2-7; D unresolved. This receptor was taken from a human donor in good health. Some libraries in this study had Jurkat cell RNA spiked in. Sequencing was carried out using naive CD8+ T cells from blood, with Jurkat cell RNA spiked in. Stated subset: FACS-sorted CD8+CD4-CCR7+CD45RA+ naive T cells. The CDR3 nucleotides are TGCGCCAGCAGCCATGAGGTCCTCTACGAGCAGTACTTC. This gives the protein CASSHEVLYEQYF.